The 2 T cell receptor beta chains below were found in one sample sequenced in a study of T cell changes during pregnancy in multiple sclerosis. The assay was immunoSEQ multiplex PCR, and TCRdb's table has in-frame clones only and misses some. The table records tens of thousands of clones, 75% to 95% of them present only once. Source: peripheral blood, taken in the third trimester of pregnancy. These receptors were taken from a female donor in good health, enrolled as a control in a pregnancy study.

This clone was seen once. The chain has TRBV5-6 and TRBJ2-1; D is uncertain. CDR3 length equals 10 residues. Trimming took off 6 bases at V and 7 bases at J, with 5 bases between the two ends. Germline V lookup: CDR1 SGHDT, CDR2 YYEEEE. The CDR3 nucleotides are TGTGCCAGCATCGGGAATGAGCAGTTCTTC. Amino acids: CASIGNEQFF.

The chain employs TRBV6-4 and TRBJ2-6; TRBD2 matches 12 bases. J was trimmed by 0 bases and V by 6 bases; bases with no gene match: 3. CDR1 is MRHNA, CDR2 SNTAGT, per germline. This CDR3 contains 17 residues. CDR3: CASSLAGGLSGANVLTF. The CDR3 DNA sequence: TGTGCCAGCAGCCTAGCGGGGGGGCTCTCTGGGGCCAACGTCCTGACTTTC.